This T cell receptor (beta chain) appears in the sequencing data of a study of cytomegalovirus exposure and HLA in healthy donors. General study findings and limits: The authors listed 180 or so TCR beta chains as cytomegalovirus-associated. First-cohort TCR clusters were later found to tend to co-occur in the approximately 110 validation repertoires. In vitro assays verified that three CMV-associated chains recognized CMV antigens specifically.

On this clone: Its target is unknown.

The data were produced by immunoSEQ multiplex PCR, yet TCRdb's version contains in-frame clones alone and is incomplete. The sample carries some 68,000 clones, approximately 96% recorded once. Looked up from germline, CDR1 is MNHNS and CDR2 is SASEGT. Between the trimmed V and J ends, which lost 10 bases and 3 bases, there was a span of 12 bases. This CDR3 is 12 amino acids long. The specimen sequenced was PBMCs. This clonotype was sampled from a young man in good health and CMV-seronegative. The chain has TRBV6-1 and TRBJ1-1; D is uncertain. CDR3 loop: CANRLYDTEAFF. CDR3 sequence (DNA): TGTGCCAACCGACTCTATGACACTGAAGCTTTCTTT.